Each of the 6 T cell receptor beta chains below was sequenced from the same sample in a study of vaccination effects on CD4 cells after COVID-19. These TCRs are of unknown antigen specificity. Cells that had been cultured for 10 days were the source of isolated CD4+ T cells. As their vaccination, participants received two doses of either BNT162b2 or mRNA-1273. Profiled with immunoSEQ multiplex PCR; TCRdb holds only in-frame clones, not every one. The table includes 66,000 or so clones, 70% to 75% detected once. The specimen was CD4+ T cells from PBMCs cultured without peptide, collected after COVID-19 vaccination. Receptors originate from a human donor who received a COVID-19 vaccine.

This chain joins TRBV19 and TRBJ2-5; D uncertain. Germline CDR1 reads LNHDA; CDR2 reads SQIVND (reference sequence). CDR3 size: 11 residues. V was cut by 3 bases and J by 5 bases, with 4 bases left in between. CDR3 nucleotide sequence: TGTGCCAGTAGTATTTACGAGACCCAGTACTTC. Translating gives CASSIYETQYF.

The CDR3 is CASSIQGTYGYTF. The CDR3 nucleotides read TGTGCCAGCAGTATACAGGGGACCTATGGCTACACCTTC. The chain links TRBV12-3 or TRBV12-4 to TRBJ1-2; 7 positions agree with TRBD1. V was clipped by 5 bases and J by 4 bases; unmatched bases: 4. The CDR3 length is 13 residues.

The chain couples TRBV27 to TRBJ1-4; 7 bases line up with TRBD1. The trim removed 6 bases at V and 6 bases at J, leaving 10 bases unmatched. CDR3 size: 15 residues. The germline V gene has CDR1 MNHEY and CDR2 SMNVEV (reference sequence). The CDR3 DNA reads as TGTGCCAGCAGGGGACAGACAGGCCTCTATGAAAAACTGTTTTTT. It encodes CASRGQTGLYEKLFF.

The V gene is TRBV7-2, the J gene TRBJ1-2; no clear D gene. This CDR3 region has 15 residues. From germline, CDR1 is SGHTA and CDR2 FQGNSA. V lost 1 base, J lost 7 bases, and 16 bases lay in between. The CDR3 is CASSLVREGRGGYTF. The CDR3 coding sequence is TGTGCCAGCAGCTTAGTAAGGGAGGGCCGAGGTGGCTACACCTTC. Filled out from reference TRBV7-2 and TRBJ1-2, the complete variable domain reads GAGVSQSPSNKVTEKGKDVELRCDPISGHTALYWYRQSLGQGLEFLIYFQGNSAPDKSGLPSDRFSAERTGGSVSTLTIQRTQQEDSAVYLCASSLVREGRGGYTFGSGTRLTVV.

V usage is TRBV24-1 and J usage is TRBJ2-1; the match to TRBD1 covers 7 bases. Per germline, CDR1 KGHDR and CDR2 SFDVKD. CDR3 length equals 15 residues. V was clipped by 3 bases and J by 5 bases; unmatched bases: 6. CDR3 amino acids: CATSDRGLFNNEQFF. CDR3 bases: TGTGCCACCAGTGATAGGGGGCTTTTTAACAATGAGCAGTTCTTC.

The chain joins TRBV6-1 to TRBJ1-3, with D uncertain. Trimming shortened V by 1 base and J by 0 bases, and 10 bases separated the two germline ends. The CDR3 contains 16 residues. Germline V CDR1 and CDR2: MNHNS, SASEGT. The CDR3 loop is CASSEDGRSSGNTIYF. For the CDR3, the DNA is TGTGCCAGCAGTGAAGATGGCCGCAGCTCTGGAAACACCATATATTTT.